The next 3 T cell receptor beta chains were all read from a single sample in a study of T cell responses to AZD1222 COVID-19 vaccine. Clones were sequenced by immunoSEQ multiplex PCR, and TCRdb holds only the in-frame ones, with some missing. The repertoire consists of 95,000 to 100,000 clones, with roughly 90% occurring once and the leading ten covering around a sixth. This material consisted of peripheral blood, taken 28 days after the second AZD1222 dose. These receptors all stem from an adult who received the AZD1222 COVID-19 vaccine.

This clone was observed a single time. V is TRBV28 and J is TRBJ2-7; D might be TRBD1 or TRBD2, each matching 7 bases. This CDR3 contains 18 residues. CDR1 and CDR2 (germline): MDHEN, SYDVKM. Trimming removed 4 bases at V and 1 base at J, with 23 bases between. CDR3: CASSSPLGGQGGSYEQYF. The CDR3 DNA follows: TGTGCCAGCAGTTCCCCATTGGGGGGGCAGGGGGGATCCTACGAGCAGTACTTC.

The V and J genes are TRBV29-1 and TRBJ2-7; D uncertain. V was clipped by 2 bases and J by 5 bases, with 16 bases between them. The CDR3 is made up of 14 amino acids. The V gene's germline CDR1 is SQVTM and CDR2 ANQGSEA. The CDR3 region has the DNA TGCAGCGTTGAAATCTGGGAAGGAATCCACGAGCAGTACTTC. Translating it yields CSVEIWEGIHEQYF.

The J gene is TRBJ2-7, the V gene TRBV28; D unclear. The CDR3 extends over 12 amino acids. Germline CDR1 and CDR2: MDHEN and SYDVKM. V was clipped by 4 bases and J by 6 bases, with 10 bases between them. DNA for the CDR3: TGTGCCAGCAGTTCCGTCTCCGGCGAGCAGTACTTC. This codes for CASSSVSGEQYF.